The 28 T cell receptor beta chains in this list originate from one sample, sequenced in a study of blood T cell repertoires in COVID-19. Assay used: immunoSEQ multiplex PCR; TCRdb lists only in-frame clones, some missing. The table records approximately 190,000 clones, around 84% of them present only once. Input material: peripheral blood. The origin of the receptors is a man aged 30 to 45 with active or convalescent COVID-19.

The rearrangement uses TRBV2 and TRBJ2-7, with 7 nucleotides matching TRBD2. The CDR3 spans 13 residues. Germline CDR1 and CDR2: SNHLY and FYNNEI. The J segment lost 5 bases and the V segment lost 2 bases, leaving 3 bases of the junction unmatched. The CDR3 region is CASSEWEGNEQYV. CDR3 coding DNA: TGTGCCAGCAGTGAATGGGAGGGAAACGAGCAGTACGTC.

This clone occurred once. This sequence joins TRBV28 and TRBJ1-2, with 7 positions matching TRBD1. V dropped 5 bases and J dropped 2; count of bases not matched to a gene: 5. Germline V lookup: CDR1 MDHEN, CDR2 SYDVKM. The CDR3 runs 14 residues. The CDR3 DNA sequence: TGTGCCAGCAGTGAGCAGGGACAGAACTATGGCTACACCTTC. This translates into CASSEQGQNYGYTF.

This clone was counted once. V usage is TRBV2 and J usage is TRBJ1-4; 7 nucleotides match TRBD1. With V trimmed by 8 bases and J by 3 bases, 3 bases remained unmatched. Germline assignment: CDR1 SNHLY and CDR2 FYNNEI. The CDR3 runs to 13 residues. CDR3: CASVGQSNEKLFF. Written as DNA, the CDR3 is TGTGCCAGCGTGGGACAGTCTAATGAAAAACTGTTTTTT.

The chain combines TRBV19 with TRBJ1-4; unclear D gene. The CDR3 covers 14 residues. Trimming took off 4 bases at V and 8 bases at J, with 14 bases between the two ends. The germline V gene has CDR1 LNHDA and CDR2 SQIVND (reference sequence). CDR3 coding DNA: TGTGCCAGTAGTAGCCCGGGTGGTGTCGAAAAACTGTTTTTT. Its protein is CASSSPGGVEKLFF.

The chain uses TRBV9 and TRBJ2-3; 11 nucleotides agree with TRBD2. Germline trimming cut 2 bases from V and 4 bases from J; bases unmatched to any gene: 9. In germline, CDR1 is SGDLS, CDR2 YYNGEE. The CDR3 is 17 residues long. The CDR3 region is CASSVGELAGGSDTQYF. Here the CDR3 DNA reads TGTGCCAGCAGCGTGGGGGAGCTAGCGGGAGGCTCAGATACGCAGTATTTT.

The V call is TRBV25-1, the J call TRBJ2-1; TRBD1 is a possible D gene (5 bases). Trimming left V 6 bases short and J 3 bases short, with 9 bases between. In germline, CDR1 is MGHDK, CDR2 SYGVNS. This CDR3 is built from 13 residues. The CDR3 DNA reads TGTGCCAGCAGGGGGCCTATCTACAATGAGCAGTTCTTC. Translated: CASRGPIYNEQFF.

This chain joins TRBV3-1 (or the pseudogene TRBV3-2) and TRBJ1-2; 8 nucleotides agree with TRBD1. Germline CDR1 and CDR2: LGHDT and YNNKEL (reference sequence). Trimming removed 3 bases from V and 1 base from J; junction bases left unmatched: 4. The CDR3 has 15 residues. The DNA of the CDR3 is TGTGCCAGCAGCCAGACCGACAGGGGTAACTATGGCTACACCTTC. This encodes CASSQTDRGNYGYTF.

The rearrangement links TRBV2 to TRBJ1-4, with D possibly TRBD1 on 5 matching bases. Germline V lookup: CDR1 SNHLY, CDR2 FYNNEI. This CDR3 is 12 amino acids long. The V end lost 8 bases, the J end lost 5 bases, and 9 bases lay between the germline ends. The CDR3 DNA is TGTGCCAGCCGGCGGGGCAATGAAAAACTGTTTTTT. It encodes CASRRGNEKLFF.

The V gene is TRBV18, the J gene TRBJ2-2; 7 bases map to TRBD1. The CDR3 consists of 17 residues. The J segment lost 3 bases and the V segment lost 3 bases, leaving 10 bases of the junction unmatched. CDR1 is KGHSH, CDR2 LQKENI, per germline. CDR3 protein: CASSPPRAGGYTGELFF. The CDR3 DNA reads TGTGCCAGCTCACCCCCCCGGGCAGGGGGATACACCGGGGAGCTGTTTTTT.

The chain joins TRBV9 to TRBJ1-4, with TRBD1 as a possible D gene (5 bases). Germline V gene sequence: CDR1 SGDLS, CDR2 YYNGEE. Trimming took 1 base from V and 6 from J, leaving 10 bases between them. This CDR3 is 14 amino acids long. CDR3 protein: CASSVRGEDEKLFF. As DNA, the CDR3 is TGTGCCAGCAGCGTACGAGGGGAGGATGAAAAACTGTTTTTT.

This clone was counted a single time. The chain combines TRBV30 with TRBJ1-6; 10 bases line up with TRBD1. The CDR3 is 14 residues long. Germline V gives CDR1 GTSNPN, CDR2 SVGIG (reference sequence). J gave up 10 bases and V 3 bases, and 6 bases lay outside the gene matches. The CDR3 sequence is CAWRGDRGPSPLHF. The CDR3 DNA follows: TGTGCCTGGAGAGGGGACAGGGGTCCCTCACCCCTCCACTTT.

This clone was detected once. The chain carries TRBV2 and TRBJ2-3, with D tentatively TRBD1 (6 bases). V was trimmed by 8 bases and J by 3 bases, leaving 18 bases between them. The CDR3 consists of 15 residues. The germline CDR1 and CDR2 sequences are SNHLY and FYNNEI. CDR3: CASETGAGVTDTQYF. CDR3 nucleotides: TGTGCCAGCGAGACCGGGGCAGGGGTGACAGATACGCAGTATTTT.

The genes are TRBV7-2 and TRBJ1-1; no clear D gene. CDR1 and CDR2 from the germline V gene are SGHTA and FQGNSA. This CDR3 spans 15 amino acids. Trimming took 3 bases from V and 0 from J, leaving 11 bases between them. The CDR3 reads CASSLRRVMNTEAFF. CDR3 DNA sequence: TGTGCCAGCAGCTTGCGACGGGTCATGAACACTGAAGCTTTCTTT.

This chain uses TRBV19 with TRBJ2-7, with 10 bases aligning to TRBD1. With 3 bases clipped from V and 4 bases from J, the junction kept 0 bases outside the gene matches. The germline gives CDR1 LNHDA, CDR2 SQIVND (reference sequence). The CDR3 is made up of 13 amino acids. CDR3 sequence (DNA): TGTGCCAGTAGTATGGGACAGGGGTACGAGCAGTACGTC. Translating it yields CASSMGQGYEQYV.

The chain carries TRBV4-3 and TRBJ2-7; the match to TRBD2 covers 8 bases. The CDR3 length is 18 residues. Germline CDR1 is LGHNA and CDR2 is YSLEER. V was clipped by 2 bases and J by 3 bases; unmatched bases: 15. The CDR3 DNA is TGCGCCAGCAGCCAACTACCAACCGGAACTAGCGGCAACTACGAGCAGTACTTC. This codes for CASSQLPTGTSGNYEQYF.

This sequence joins TRBV11-3 and TRBJ2-3; D might be TRBD2 (5 bases). CDR1 is SGHNT, CDR2 YENEEA, per germline. The CDR3 has 18 amino acids. V shed 3 bases and J shed 2 bases, with 21 bases lying between them. CDR3 loop: CASSFGVADLQDTDTQYF. CDR3 bases: TGTGCCAGCAGCTTCGGGGTAGCTGACCTCCAAGACACAGATACGCAGTATTTT. Variable domain in full (rest from reference TRBV11-3 and TRBJ2-3): EAGVVQSPRYKIIEKKQPVAFWCNPISGHNTLYWYLQNLGQGPELLIRYENEEAVDDSQLPKDRFSAERLKGVDSTLKIQPAELGDSAVYLCASSFGVADLQDTDTQYFGPGTRLTVL.

The rearrangement links TRBV6-6 to TRBJ1-1; D is ambiguous. Per the germline V gene, CDR1 is MNHNY and CDR2 is SVGAGI (reference sequence). The CDR3 is made up of 12 amino acids. Trimming took 2 bases from V and 7 from J, leaving 8 bases between them. CDR3 DNA sequence: TGTGCCAGCAGTTACAAAGAGGATGAAGCTTTCTTT. Translated, it gives CASSYKEDEAFF.

The rearrangement joins TRBV6-6 to TRBJ2-5; D gene uncertain. Trimming stripped 2 bases from V and 4 bases from J, with 8 bases between. CDR1 MNHNY and CDR2 SVGAGI come from the germline V gene (reference sequence). This CDR3 has 13 amino acids. The CDR3 loop reads CASSYRGRETQYF. CDR3 nucleotide sequence: TGTGCCAGCAGTTACCGTGGGCGAGAGACCCAGTACTTC.

The DNA of the CDR3 is TGTGCCAGCAGCCCGAGACAGGGTAACGACGAGCAGTACTTC. Its protein product is CASSPRQGNDEQYF. The chain is built from TRBV11-3 and TRBJ2-7, with 7 bases identical to TRBD1. J lost 5 bases, V lost 5 bases, and 9 bases had no gene match. Germline V gene sequence: CDR1 SGHNT, CDR2 YENEEA. This CDR3 comprises 14 residues.

The chain recombines TRBV6-5 with TRBJ1-2; a weak D match, TRBD1 (5 bases). The CDR3 has 14 amino acids. Germline values: CDR1 MNHEY, CDR2 SVGAGI. V lost 0 bases, J lost 1 base, and 6 bases lay in between. CDR3: CASSYSRVNYGYTF. The DNA of the CDR3 is TGTGCCAGCAGTTACTCCAGGGTTAACTATGGCTACACCTTC.

The chain combines TRBV5-6 with TRBJ1-5; possibly TRBD1 for D (6 bases). The length of the CDR3 is 19 residues. Looked up from germline, CDR1 is SGHDT and CDR2 is YYEEEE. Trimming removed 0 bases from V and 0 bases from J, with 19 bases in between. The CDR3 DNA sequence: TGTGCCAGCAGCTTGGCCGGCACAGGGTGGGGCTATAGCAATCAGCCCCAGCATTTT. This translates into CASSLAGTGWGYSNQPQHF.

This chain connects TRBV29-1 to TRBJ2-2; TRBD1 might be the D (6 bases). Germline CDR1 and CDR2: SQVTM and ANQGSEA. The CDR3 consists of 15 residues. Trimming cost V 4 bases and J 0 bases, with 12 bases left between them. This CDR3 is CSVAVTGTNTGELFF. Written as DNA, the CDR3 is TGCAGCGTTGCCGTTACAGGGACGAACACCGGGGAGCTGTTTTTT.

The genes are TRBV14 and TRBJ1-2; D ambiguous. Trimming took off 0 bases at V and 6 bases at J, with 17 bases between the two ends. The CDR3 totals 16 residues. The germline V gene encodes CDR1 SGHDN and CDR2 FVKESK. CDR3 nucleotides: TGTGCCAGCAGCCAAGATCTACGGGGTCTGATGGATGGCTACACCTTC. Its protein product is CASSQDLRGLMDGYTF.

This chain connects TRBV14 to TRBJ2-2; 8 nucleotides align to TRBD1. The CDR3 has 15 residues. Germline values: CDR1 SGHDN, CDR2 FVKESK. The J segment lost 0 bases and the V segment lost 7 bases, leaving 4 bases of the junction unmatched. This CDR3 is CASTRTGSNTGELFF. Here the CDR3 DNA reads TGTGCCAGCACCAGGACAGGGTCGAACACCGGGGAGCTGTTTTTT.

This clone occurred once. The chain combines TRBV5-4 with TRBJ2-2; 8 positions match TRBD2. Germline lookup yields CDR1 SGHNT and CDR2 YYREEE (reference sequence). The CDR3 consists of 16 residues. Trimming took 0 bases from V and 7 from J; bases not matched to a gene: 8. The CDR3 coding sequence is TGTGCCAGCAGCTTGGCCGGGGGGGCGGTTGTCGGGGAGCTGTTTTTT. Translation gives CASSLAGGAVVGELFF.

The chain links TRBV3-1 (or the pseudogene TRBV3-2) to TRBJ2-7, with TRBD1 identical over 7 bases. Germline V gene data show CDR1 as LGHDT and CDR2 as YNNKEL (reference sequence). Trimming at V came to 3 bases and at J to 9 bases, leaving 11 bases not matched to a gene. This CDR3 has 14 residues. The CDR3 loop reads CASSHGQGRDRQYF. CDR3 coding DNA: TGTGCCAGCAGCCACGGCCAGGGACGGGACAGGCAGTACTTC.

CDR3 DNA sequence: TGTGCCAGGGCGGGGGGCTCCTACGAGCAGTACTTC. The encoded protein is CARAGGSYEQYF. The V gene is TRBV7-9, the J gene TRBJ2-7; TRBD2 aligns across 8 bases. The CDR3 runs 12 residues. Germline V CDR1 and CDR2: SEHNR, FQNEAQ (reference sequence). The junction had 1 base not matched to a gene; V was cut back by 9 bases and J by 0 bases.

This chain joins TRBV6-2 or TRBV6-3 and TRBJ2-1; D uncertain. Germline CDR1 and CDR2: MNHEY and SVGEGT. V lost 2 bases and J lost 7, with 3 bases in between. The CDR3 covers 11 residues. In nucleotides, the CDR3 is TGTGCCAGCAGTTACGCGAATGAGCAGTTCTTC. It yields the protein CASSYANEQFF.